The source of this T cell receptor beta chain is a study of cytomegalovirus exposure and HLA in healthy donors. General study points: The study listed under 200 cytomegalovirus-associated TCR beta chains. The authors later found most CMV-associated TCR beta chains appeared HLA-restricted. The dataset shows that most TCR sequences were rare, while some public TCRs occurred in many donors.

Healthy bone marrow donors formed the donor group. This clone has a single count. No antigen is known for it. PCR was performed using 60 Vbeta and 13 Jbeta primers. Generated by immunoSEQ multiplex PCR, the TCRdb table keeps only in-frame clones and is missing some. The data contain under 150,000 clones, 82% of them singletons. The CDR3 has 15 amino acids. The V gene's germline CDR1 is KGHSH and CDR2 LQKENI. V gave up 3 bases and J gave up 4 bases; unmatched junction bases: 7. V and J are TRBV18 and TRBJ2-7; 9 nucleotides line up with TRBD2. This clonotype was sampled from a male donor in good health and CMV-seronegative. Specimen: PBMCs. The DNA for the CDR3 is TGTGCCAGCTCACCGTTTAGCGGGAGCGGATACGAGCAGTACTTC. It translates to CASSPFSGSGYEQYF.